This T cell receptor (beta chain) was retrieved from a study of T cell changes during pregnancy in multiple sclerosis. The germline V gene has CDR1 MNHNS and CDR2 SASEGT. This CDR3 is built from 13 residues. V was clipped by 6 bases and J by 6 bases, with 15 bases between them. The assay was immunoSEQ multiplex PCR, and TCRdb's table has in-frame clones only and misses some. The table shows around 30,000 clones, with about nine tenths occurring only once. The source material was CD8+ T cells from peripheral blood mononuclear cells, sampled in the second trimester of pregnancy. The chain recombines TRBV6-1 with TRBJ2-7; D might be TRBD2 (5 bases). This clonotype originated in a female donor with multiple sclerosis, enrolled in a pregnancy study. The CDR3 DNA follows: TGTGCCAGCAGAAACACGGGGTCGGCCGAGCAGTACTTC. This gives the protein CASRNTGSAEQYF.